The 25 T cell receptor beta chains below come from one sample, sequenced in a study of blood T cell repertoires in COVID-19 (dated by TCRdb to between 2020 and 2021). The library was built by means of the immunoSEQ multiplex PCR assay. The immuneACCESS repertoire file appears here via TCRdb, limited to in-frame rearrangements. These files lack a portion of the clones; in checked studies, under half of the deficit traces to unresolved V genes, and the cause of the others is not known. This sample comprises about 200,000 clones, about 90% of them detected only once. Jointly, the top ten make up more than 0.95% of the sample. Sequencing was done on a sample of peripheral blood. Every receptor here comes from a man aged 30 to 39 with acute or convalescent COVID-19.

This chain links TRBV28 with TRBJ1-6; possible D gene TRBD1, 6 bases. Trimming stripped 2 bases from V and 0 bases from J, with 14 bases between. There are 18 residues in the CDR3. CDR1 is MDHEN, CDR2 SYDVKM, per germline. The DNA of the CDR3 is TGTGCCAGCAGTTTACCTCGGACAGCAAGCTCCTATAATTCACCCCTCCACTTT. Protein: CASSLPRTASSYNSPLHF.

V usage is TRBV9 and J usage is TRBJ1-1; maybe TRBD1 (6 bases). The CDR3 extends over 14 amino acids. Trimming took off 1 base at V and 3 bases at J, with 10 bases between the two ends. The germline V gene has CDR1 SGDLS and CDR2 YYNGEE. CDR3 amino acids: CASSVNRADTEAFF. The CDR3 DNA is TGTGCCAGCAGCGTAAACAGGGCGGACACTGAAGCTTTCTTT.

This chain joins TRBV9 and TRBJ2-1, with D perhaps TRBD2 (6 bases). Trimming took off 6 bases at V and 10 bases at J, with 11 bases between the two ends. This CDR3 comprises 11 residues. CDR1 and CDR2 from the germline V gene are SGDLS and YYNGEE. The CDR3 sequence is CASTAGGEQFF. The CDR3 DNA reads TGTGCCAGCACCGCAGGAGGGGAGCAGTTCTTC.

A remark on this clone: At one end the junction does not follow the germline gene, possibly because of a read error. V gene TRBV4-2 combines with J gene TRBJ2-1; 10 bases agree with TRBD2. The CDR3 is 15 amino acids. The germline CDR1 and CDR2 sequences are LGHNA and YNFKEQ. This chain's CDR3 is CASTQVLAGNNEQFF. In nucleotides, the CDR3 is TGTGCCAGCACCCAAGTACTAGCGGGAAACAATGAGCAGTTCTTC.

The chain joins TRBV5-4 to TRBJ2-3; TRBD1 matches 7 bases. CDR1 SGHNT and CDR2 YYREEE come from the germline V gene (reference sequence). The CDR3 extends over 15 amino acids. J was trimmed by 5 bases and V by 4 bases; bases with no gene match: 10. This CDR3 reads CASSRSTGEGDTQYF. Here the CDR3 DNA reads TGTGCCAGCAGCCGTAGTACAGGGGAAGGAGATACGCAGTATTTT.

The V call is TRBV5-1, the J call TRBJ1-1, with 8 bases lining up with TRBD1. The CDR3 has 14 amino acids. The V and J ends lost 4 bases and 1 base, in that order; junction bases with no gene match: 3. CDR1 SGHRS and CDR2 YFSETQ come from the germline V gene. The CDR3 spells CASSIGQGNTEAFF. The CDR3, as DNA: TGCGCCAGCAGCATCGGACAGGGGAACACTGAAGCTTTCTTT.

This clone was counted a single time. The V gene is TRBV18, the J gene TRBJ2-7, with D possibly TRBD1 on 6 matching bases. Per the germline V gene, CDR1 is KGHSH and CDR2 is LQKENI. The CDR3 loop spans 15 amino acids. V lost 3 bases, J lost 2 bases, and 14 bases lay in between. The CDR3 nucleotides are TGTGCCAGCTCACCGTCGACAGGCGCTCCCTACGAGCAGTACTTC. Translating gives CASSPSTGAPYEQYF.

The V and J genes are TRBV6-5 and TRBJ2-7; D possibly corresponds to TRBD1 (5 bases). CDR3 size: 12 residues. CDR1 is MNHEY, CDR2 SVGAGI, per germline. The V and J ends lost 6 bases and 3 bases respectively, with 9 bases between them. The CDR3 nucleotides read TGTGCCAGCAGGGGGCTCAACTACGAGCAGTACTTC. It encodes CASRGLNYEQYF.

The chain carries TRBV11-1 and TRBJ2-3; unclear D gene. This CDR3 spans 15 amino acids. Germline V gene lookup returns CDR1 SGHAT and CDR2 FQDESV (reference sequence). Trimming shortened V by 1 base and J by 4 bases, and 12 bases separated the two germline ends. The CDR3 protein is CASSLGGSVADTQYF. CDR3 nucleotide sequence: TGTGCCAGCAGCTTAGGAGGAAGTGTGGCAGATACGCAGTATTTT.

The chain couples TRBV5-6 to TRBJ2-5; 7 bases agree with TRBD2. CDR1 is SGHDT and CDR2 is YYEEEE in the germline V gene. The CDR3 length is 14 residues. Trimming removed 5 bases from V and 2 bases from J; junction bases left unmatched: 6. CDR3 in amino acids: CASSSLGGQETQYF. The CDR3 coding sequence is TGTGCCAGCAGTTCTTTGGGGGGGCAAGAGACCCAGTACTTC.

The chain employs TRBV9 and TRBJ2-1; TRBD2 aligns across 7 bases. Per germline, CDR1 SGDLS and CDR2 YYNGEE. V shed 4 bases, J shed 7 bases, and the junction held 2 bases outside the gene matches. The CDR3 spans 12 residues. The CDR3 is CASSPGGNEQFF. The CDR3 DNA follows: TGTGCCAGCAGCCCCGGGGGGAATGAGCAGTTCTTC.

This sequence joins TRBV6-5 and TRBJ2-1; 9 positions agree with TRBD1. Germline lookup yields CDR1 MNHEY and CDR2 SVGAGI. The CDR3 totals 13 residues. V trimming: 7 bases; J trimming: 9 bases; junction bases outside the gene matches: 7. As DNA, the CDR3 is TGTGCCAGCACTAAGACAGGGGGTGGTGAGCAGTTCTTC. This sequence encodes CASTKTGGGEQFF.

The CDR3 sequence is CASSPPSGGAAGELFF. CDR3 in DNA: TGTGCCAGCAGTCCTCCTAGCGGGGGGGCCGCCGGGGAGCTGTTTTTT. This chain joins TRBV6-6 and TRBJ2-2; 12 bases match TRBD2. This CDR3 has 16 residues. Germline V gene sequence: CDR1 MNHNY, CDR2 SVGAGI (reference sequence). The trim removed 5 bases at V and 6 bases at J, leaving 7 bases unmatched.

V and J are TRBV3-1 (or the pseudogene TRBV3-2) and TRBJ1-3; TRBD1 might be the D (6 bases). The CDR3 runs to 16 residues. V lost 1 base and J 0 bases, leaving 10 bases between the germline ends. Germline V CDR1 and CDR2: LGHDT, YNNKEL (reference sequence). The CDR3 sequence is CASSQASQGSGNTIYF. The CDR3 DNA sequence: TGTGCCAGCAGCCAAGCATCACAGGGCTCTGGAAACACCATATATTTT.

This clone appeared once. CDR3 residues: CASSPRAGGVNEQYF. The CDR3 nucleotides are TGTGCCAGCAGCCCAAGGGCGGGAGGGGTCAACGAGCAGTACTTC. This rearrangement joins TRBV11-2 to TRBJ2-7, with 9 positions matching TRBD2. The junction had 10 bases not matched to a gene; V was cut back by 5 bases and J by 5 bases. Germline V gene lookup returns CDR1 SGHAT and CDR2 FQNNGV. The CDR3 spans 15 residues.

The rearrangement joins TRBV5-1 to TRBJ2-5; a weak D match, TRBD1 (7 bases). The V and J ends lost 0 bases and 4 bases respectively, with 16 bases between them. The CDR3 runs 16 residues. The germline CDR1 and CDR2 sequences are SGHRS and YFSETQ. The DNA for the CDR3 is TGCGCCAGCAGCTTGGCCGGAGCAGGGGGAGGAGAGACCCAGTACTTC. Its translation is CASSLAGAGGGETQYF.

V gene TRBV19 combines with J gene TRBJ1-6; 11 nucleotides line up with TRBD1. Looked up from germline, CDR1 is LNHDA and CDR2 is SQIVND (reference sequence). The CDR3 runs 15 residues. J was trimmed by 10 bases and V by 3 bases; bases with no gene match: 5. The CDR3 sequence is CASSMRDRGKSPLHF. The DNA for the CDR3 is TGTGCCAGTAGTATGCGGGACAGGGGGAAATCACCCCTCCACTTT.

This clone was seen just once. CDR3 sequence: CATSRDPGTGELFF. CDR3 nucleotides: TGTGCCACCAGCAGAGATCCGGGCACCGGGGAGCTGTTTTTT. The chain recombines TRBV15 with TRBJ2-2; D remains unclear. Germline V lookup: CDR1 LNHNV, CDR2 YYDKDF (reference sequence). V dropped 0 bases and J dropped 4 bases, with 6 bases sitting between them. The CDR3 contains 14 residues.

Comments on this clone: Other nucleotide sequences in the sample specify the same CDR3. V gene TRBV27 combines with J gene TRBJ2-7; no definite D call. There are 15 residues in the CDR3. Trimming removed 0 bases from V and 0 bases from J, with 9 bases in between. The germline gives CDR1 MNHEY, CDR2 SMNVEV (reference sequence). The CDR3 reads CASSLSGLSSYEQYF. The CDR3 DNA reads TGTGCCAGCAGTTTATCTGGGCTCAGCTCCTACGAGCAGTACTTC.

The J gene is TRBJ1-5, the V gene TRBV25-1, with TRBD1 matching over 8 bases. J was trimmed by 3 bases and V by 4 bases; bases with no gene match: 5. Germline V gene data show CDR1 as MGHDK and CDR2 as SYGVNS. CDR3 length: 15 residues. CDR3 in amino acids: CASSGETGDNQPQHF. The CDR3 nucleotides read TGTGCCAGCAGTGGGGAGACAGGGGACAATCAGCCCCAGCATTTT.

The chain employs TRBV14 and TRBJ2-1, with TRBD2 matching 10 bases. The V segment lost 6 bases and the J segment 5 bases; nucleotides outside the gene matches: 4. Per germline, CDR1 SGHDN and CDR2 FVKESK. The CDR3 sequence is 14 residues long. CDR3 protein: CASRFSGGNNEQFF. The CDR3 DNA sequence: TGTGCCAGCAGGTTTAGCGGGGGGAACAATGAGCAGTTCTTC. The full variable domain, rest sourced from reference TRBV14 and TRBJ2-1, is EAGVTQFPSHSVIEKGQTVTLRCDPISGHDNLYWYRRVMGKEIKFLLHFVKESKQDESGMPNNRFLAERTGGTYSTLKVQPAELEDSGVYFCASRFSGGNNEQFFGPGTRLTVL.

The chain uses TRBV30 and TRBJ2-5, with 8 bases aligning to TRBD2. Germline lookup yields CDR1 GTSNPN and CDR2 SVGIG (reference sequence). Trimming removed 8 bases from V and 5 bases from J; junction bases left unmatched: 10. CDR3 size: 13 residues. The CDR3 loop is CAHHRPGGETQYF. The CDR3 DNA sequence: TGTGCCCACCACCGGCCGGGGGGGGAGACCCAGTACTTC. Full variable domain (outside the CDR3, taken from reference TRBV30 and TRBJ2-5): SQTIHQWPATLVQPVGSPLSLECTVEGTSNPNLYWYRQAAGRGLQLLFYSVGIGQISSEVPQNLSASRPQDRQFILSSKKLLLSDSGFYLCAHHRPGGETQYFGPGTRLLVL.

The rearrangement links TRBV5-1 to TRBJ2-7, with D possibly being TRBD1 (6 bases). The V end lost 6 bases, the J end lost 3 bases, and 13 bases lay between the germline ends. This CDR3 spans 13 amino acids. CDR1 is SGHRS, CDR2 YFSETQ, per germline. The CDR3 DNA follows: TGCGCCAGCACCCCAGGGGTTGGCTACGAGCAGTACTTC. Translation: CASTPGVGYEQYF. Combining the CDR3 with reference TRBV5-1 and TRBJ2-7 gives the whole variable domain KAGVTQTPRYLIKTRGQQVTLSCSPISGHRSVSWYQQTPGQGLQFLFEYFSETQRNKGNFPGRFSGRQFSNSRSEMNVSTLELGDSALYLCASTPGVGYEQYFGPGTRLTVT.

V usage is TRBV6-4 and J usage is TRBJ1-6; the D gene is possibly TRBD1 (6 bases). Germline lookup yields CDR1 MRHNA and CDR2 SNTAGT. V gave up 3 bases and J gave up 7 bases, with 16 bases separating them. CDR3 size: 16 residues. The CDR3 reads CASSEKGGLRNSPLHF. The CDR3 DNA reads TGTGCCAGCAGTGAGAAGGGGGGGCTCAGAAATTCACCCCTCCACTTT.

The chain recombines TRBV7-2 with TRBJ1-6; tentatively, D is TRBD1 (5 bases). CDR1 is SGHTA and CDR2 is FQGNSA in the germline V gene. The V and J ends lost 4 bases and 6 bases respectively, with 10 bases between them. The CDR3 has 14 residues. This CDR3 reads CASSWGRGNSPLHF. The CDR3, as DNA: TGTGCCAGCAGCTGGGGCCGCGGTAATTCACCCCTCCACTTT.